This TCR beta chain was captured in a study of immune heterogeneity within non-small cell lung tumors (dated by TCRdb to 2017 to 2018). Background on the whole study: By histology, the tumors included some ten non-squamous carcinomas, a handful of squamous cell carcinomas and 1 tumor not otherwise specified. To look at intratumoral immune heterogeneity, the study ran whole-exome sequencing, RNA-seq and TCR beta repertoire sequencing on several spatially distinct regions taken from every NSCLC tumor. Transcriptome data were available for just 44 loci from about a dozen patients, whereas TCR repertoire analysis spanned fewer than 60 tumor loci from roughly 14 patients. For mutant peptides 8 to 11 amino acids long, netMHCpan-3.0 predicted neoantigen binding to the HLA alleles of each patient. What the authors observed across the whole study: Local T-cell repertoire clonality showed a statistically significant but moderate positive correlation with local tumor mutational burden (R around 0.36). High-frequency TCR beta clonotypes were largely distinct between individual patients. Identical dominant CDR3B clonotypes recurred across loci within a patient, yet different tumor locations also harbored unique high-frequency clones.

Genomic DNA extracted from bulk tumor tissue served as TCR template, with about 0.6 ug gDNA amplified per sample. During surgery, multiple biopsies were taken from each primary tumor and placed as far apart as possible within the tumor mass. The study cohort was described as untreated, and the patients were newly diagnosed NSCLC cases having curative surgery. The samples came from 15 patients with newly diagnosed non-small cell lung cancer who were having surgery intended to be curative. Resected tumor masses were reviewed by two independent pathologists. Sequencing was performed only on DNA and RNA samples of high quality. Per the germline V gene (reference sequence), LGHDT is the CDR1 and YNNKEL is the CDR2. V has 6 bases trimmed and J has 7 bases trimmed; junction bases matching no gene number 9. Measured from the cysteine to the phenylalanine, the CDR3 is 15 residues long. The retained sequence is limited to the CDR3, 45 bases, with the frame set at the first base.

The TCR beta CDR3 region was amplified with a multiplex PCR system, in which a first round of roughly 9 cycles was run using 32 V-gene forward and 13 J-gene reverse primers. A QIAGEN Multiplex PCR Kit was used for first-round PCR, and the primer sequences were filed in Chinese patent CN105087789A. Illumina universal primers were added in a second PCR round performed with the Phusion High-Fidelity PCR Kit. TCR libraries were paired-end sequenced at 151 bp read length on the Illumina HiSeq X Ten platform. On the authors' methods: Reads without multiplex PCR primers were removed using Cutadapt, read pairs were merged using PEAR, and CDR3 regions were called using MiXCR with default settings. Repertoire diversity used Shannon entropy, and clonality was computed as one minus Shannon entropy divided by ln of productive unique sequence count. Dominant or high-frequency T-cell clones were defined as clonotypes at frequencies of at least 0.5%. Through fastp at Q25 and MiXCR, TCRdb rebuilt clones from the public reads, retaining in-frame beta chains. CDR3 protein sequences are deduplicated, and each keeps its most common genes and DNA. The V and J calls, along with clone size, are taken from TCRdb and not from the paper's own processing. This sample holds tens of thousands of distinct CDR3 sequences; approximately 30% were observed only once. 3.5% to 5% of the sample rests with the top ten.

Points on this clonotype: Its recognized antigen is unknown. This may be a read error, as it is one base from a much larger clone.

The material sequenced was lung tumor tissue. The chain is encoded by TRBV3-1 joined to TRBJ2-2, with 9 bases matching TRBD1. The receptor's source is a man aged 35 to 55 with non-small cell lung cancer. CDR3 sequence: CASRCTGGANGELFF. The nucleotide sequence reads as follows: TGTGCCAGCAGATGTACAGGGGGCGCAAACGGGGAGCTGTTTTTT.